The clone carrying this TCR beta chain has a handful of counts. Its antigen remains unknown. Looked up from germline, CDR1 is SGHVS and CDR2 is FQNEAQ. The CDR3 contains 13 residues. V was pared by 8 bases and J by 0 bases, with 3 bases of the junction left unmatched. Researchers ran the PCR with 60 Vbeta and 13 Jbeta primers. Sequencing used immunoSEQ multiplex PCR; TCRdb keeps in-frame clones, though not all of them. The sample lists about 55,000 clones, approximately 80% occurring once. These data come from a study of cytomegalovirus exposure and HLA in healthy donors. General study findings and limits: The authors later found HLA-associated TCR beta chains more clonally expanded than equally common others.

Material: PBMCs. This rearrangement joins TRBV7-8 to TRBJ2-5; 7 nucleotides align to TRBD1. The TCR originated in a female donor in good health and CMV-seronegative. CDR3 bases: TGTGCCAGCCAACAGGGGCACCAAGAGACCCAGTACTTC. Residues: CASQQGHQETQYF.